The 8 T cell receptor beta chains listed next were all sequenced from one sample in a study of shared clonotypes between healthy human individuals. Clones were sequenced by immunoSEQ multiplex PCR, and TCRdb holds only the in-frame ones, with some missing. The sample records about 1.4 million clones, more than 95% being singletons. Sequencing input: naive CD4+ T cells sorted from blood. Described subset: CD45RA+ positively selected. These receptors were collected from a man under 40 in good health.

J is TRBJ1-2 and V is TRBV28, with TRBD1 matching 10 bases. J was trimmed by 6 bases and V by 6 bases; bases with no gene match: 7. Germline V gene data show CDR1 as MDHEN and CDR2 as SYDVKM. This CDR3 is built from 14 residues. The CDR3 bases are TGTGCCAGCAGACCGACAGGGGGCGATGATGGCTACACCTTC. Protein sequence: CASRPTGGDDGYTF.

V and J are TRBV18 and TRBJ1-5; perhaps TRBD1 as D (6 bases). The CDR3 has 20 amino acids. Germline V gene lookup returns CDR1 KGHSH and CDR2 LQKENI. Trimming removed 2 bases at V and 0 bases at J, with 23 bases between. This CDR3 is CASSPKVPADSKYSNQPQHF. As DNA, the CDR3 is TGTGCCAGCTCACCAAAGGTCCCCGCGGACAGCAAATATAGCAATCAGCCCCAGCATTTT.

V is TRBV18 and J is TRBJ1-2; no reliable D call. V was clipped by 2 bases and J by 4 bases, with 14 bases between them. Germline V gives CDR1 KGHSH, CDR2 LQKENI. CDR3 length: 15 amino acids. The CDR3 is CASSPGSGGPYGYTF. CDR3 DNA sequence: TGTGCCAGCTCACCAGGTAGCGGAGGCCCCTATGGCTACACCTTC.

V and J are TRBV28 and TRBJ2-1; 9 bases line up with TRBD2. The CDR3 runs to 15 residues. The V gene end was trimmed by 6 bases and the J gene end by 6 bases; junction bases not matched to a gene: 9. Germline CDR1 reads MDHEN; CDR2 reads SYDVKM. CDR3 coding DNA: TGTGCCAGCAGCCTTCCGGGACTAGCCATCAATGAGCAGTTCTTC. It codes for CASSLPGLAINEQFF.

The chain links TRBV27 to TRBJ2-3; the D gene is possibly TRBD1 (5 bases). CDR3 size: 16 residues. Trimming pared 7 bases from V and 0 bases from J, leaving 17 bases between. CDR1 and CDR2 (germline): MNHEY, SMNVEV (reference sequence). CDR3 region: CASKGRAIPSTDTQYF. The CDR3 nucleotides read TGTGCCAGCAAGGGCAGGGCAATCCCTAGCACAGATACGCAGTATTTT.

J is TRBJ2-3 and V is TRBV19; 10 nucleotides agree with TRBD1. Germline V lookup: CDR1 LNHDA, CDR2 SQIVND (reference sequence). Losses at the gene ends were 5 bases for V and 6 bases for J; bases not matched to a gene: 11. The CDR3 extends over 16 amino acids. CDR3 bases: TGTGCCAGTAGTCCCGGAGACAGGGGGCATCGGGATACGCAGTATTTT. Protein: CASSPGDRGHRDTQYF.

This clone turned up a few times. The chain has TRBV6-1 and TRBJ2-7; 13 nucleotides align to TRBD2. Germline V gives CDR1 MNHNS, CDR2 SASEGT. This CDR3 has 15 residues. Trimming at V came to 6 bases and at J to 4 bases, leaving 6 bases not matched to a gene. CDR3 sequence reads: CASRLGTSGIYEQYF. The CDR3 bases are TGTGCCAGCAGACTCGGGACTAGCGGGATATACGAGCAGTACTTC.

The chain carries TRBV7-9 and TRBJ1-4; D unresolved. In germline, CDR1 is SEHNR, CDR2 FQNEAQ (reference sequence). The V end lost 3 bases, the J end lost 15 bases, and 14 bases lay between the germline ends. CDR3 length: 12 amino acids. CDR3: CASSFEQGRLFF. DNA for the CDR3: TGTGCCAGCAGCTTTGAACAAGGACGGTTGTTTTTT.